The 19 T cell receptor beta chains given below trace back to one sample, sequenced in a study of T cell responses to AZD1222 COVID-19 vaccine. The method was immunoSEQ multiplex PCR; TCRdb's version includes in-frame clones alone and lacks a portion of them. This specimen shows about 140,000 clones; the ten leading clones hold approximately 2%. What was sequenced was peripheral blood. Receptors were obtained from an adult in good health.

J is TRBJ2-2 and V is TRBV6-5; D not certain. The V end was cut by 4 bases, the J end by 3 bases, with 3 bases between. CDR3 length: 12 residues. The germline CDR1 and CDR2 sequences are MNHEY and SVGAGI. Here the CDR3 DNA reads TGTGCCAGCAGTTTGGACACCGGGGAGCTGTTTTTT. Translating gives CASSLDTGELFF.

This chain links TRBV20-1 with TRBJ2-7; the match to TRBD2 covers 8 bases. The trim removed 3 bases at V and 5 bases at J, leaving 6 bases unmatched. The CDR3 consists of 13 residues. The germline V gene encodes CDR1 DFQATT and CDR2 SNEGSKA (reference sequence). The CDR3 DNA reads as TGCAGTGCTAGTGTAACTAGCGGTAACGAGCAGTACTTC. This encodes CSASVTSGNEQYF.

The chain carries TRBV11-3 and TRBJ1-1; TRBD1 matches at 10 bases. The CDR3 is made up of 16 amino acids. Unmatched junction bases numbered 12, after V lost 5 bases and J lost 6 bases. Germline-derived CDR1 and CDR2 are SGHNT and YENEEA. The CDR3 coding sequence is TGTGCCAGCAGCCCTCGGGACAGGGGTAGTGGGCCTGAAGCTTTCTTT. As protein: CASSPRDRGSGPEAFF.

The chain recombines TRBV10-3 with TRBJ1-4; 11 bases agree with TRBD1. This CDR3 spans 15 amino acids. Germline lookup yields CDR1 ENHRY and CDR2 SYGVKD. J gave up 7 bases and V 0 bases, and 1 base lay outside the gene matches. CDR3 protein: CAISESGTGGEKLFF. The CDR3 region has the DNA TGTGCCATCAGTGAGTCGGGGACAGGGGGTGAAAAACTGTTTTTT.

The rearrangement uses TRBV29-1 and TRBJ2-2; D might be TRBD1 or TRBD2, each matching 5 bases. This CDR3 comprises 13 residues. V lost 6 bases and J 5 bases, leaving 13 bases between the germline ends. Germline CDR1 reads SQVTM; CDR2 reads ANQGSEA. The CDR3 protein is CSVVQGVTGELFF. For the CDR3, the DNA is TGCAGCGTCGTCCAGGGAGTAACCGGGGAGCTGTTTTTT.

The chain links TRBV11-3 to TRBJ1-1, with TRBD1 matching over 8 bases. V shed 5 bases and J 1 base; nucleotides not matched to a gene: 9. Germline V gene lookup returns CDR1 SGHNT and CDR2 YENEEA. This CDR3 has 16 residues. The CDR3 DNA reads TGTGCCAGCAGCCCCCGGACAGGGTGGAAGAACACTGAAGCTTTCTTT. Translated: CASSPRTGWKNTEAFF.

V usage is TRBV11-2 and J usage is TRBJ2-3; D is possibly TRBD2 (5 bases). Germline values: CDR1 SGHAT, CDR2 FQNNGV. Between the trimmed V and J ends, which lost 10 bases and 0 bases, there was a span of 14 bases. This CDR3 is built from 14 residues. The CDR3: CATRTGYSTDTQYF. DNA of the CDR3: TGTGCCACTCGGACGGGATATAGCACAGATACGCAGTATTTT.

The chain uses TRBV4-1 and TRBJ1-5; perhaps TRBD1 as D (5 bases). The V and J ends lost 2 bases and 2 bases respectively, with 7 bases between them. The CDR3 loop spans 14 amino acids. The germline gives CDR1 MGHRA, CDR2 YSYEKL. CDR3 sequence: CASSQLGGNQPQHF. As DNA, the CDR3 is TGCGCCAGCAGCCAATTAGGGGGCAATCAGCCCCAGCATTTT.

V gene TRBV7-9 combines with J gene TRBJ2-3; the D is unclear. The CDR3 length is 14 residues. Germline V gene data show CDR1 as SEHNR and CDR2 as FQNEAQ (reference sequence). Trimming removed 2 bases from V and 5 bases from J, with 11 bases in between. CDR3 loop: CASSLKGIRDTQYF. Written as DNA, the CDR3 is TGTGCCAGCAGCTTAAAGGGCATCCGAGATACGCAGTATTTT. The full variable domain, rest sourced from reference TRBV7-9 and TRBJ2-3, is DTGVSQNPRHKITKRGQNVTFRCDPISEHNRLYWYRQTLGQGPEFLTYFQNEAQLEKSRLLSDRFSAERPKGSFSTLEIQRTEQGDSAMYLCASSLKGIRDTQYFGPGTRLTVL.

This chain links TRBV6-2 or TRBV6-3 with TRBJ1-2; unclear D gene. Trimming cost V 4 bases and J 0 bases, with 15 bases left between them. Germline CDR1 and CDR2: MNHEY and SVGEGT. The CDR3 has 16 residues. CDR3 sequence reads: CASSSALIRANYGYTF. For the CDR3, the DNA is TGTGCCAGCAGTTCCGCCCTGATACGGGCTAACTATGGCTACACCTTC.

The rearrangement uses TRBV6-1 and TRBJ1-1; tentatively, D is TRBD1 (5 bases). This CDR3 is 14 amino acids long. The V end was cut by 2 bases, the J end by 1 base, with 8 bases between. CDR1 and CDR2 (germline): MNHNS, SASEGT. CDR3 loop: CASSETGGNTEAFF. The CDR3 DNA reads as TGTGCCAGCAGTGAAACAGGAGGGAACACTGAAGCTTTCTTT.

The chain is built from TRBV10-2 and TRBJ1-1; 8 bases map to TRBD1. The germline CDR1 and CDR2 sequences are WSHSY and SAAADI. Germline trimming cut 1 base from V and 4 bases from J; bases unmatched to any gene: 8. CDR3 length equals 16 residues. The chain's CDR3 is CASSELRDRGITEAFF. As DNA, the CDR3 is TGCGCCAGCAGTGAGTTAAGAGACAGGGGAATCACTGAAGCTTTCTTT.

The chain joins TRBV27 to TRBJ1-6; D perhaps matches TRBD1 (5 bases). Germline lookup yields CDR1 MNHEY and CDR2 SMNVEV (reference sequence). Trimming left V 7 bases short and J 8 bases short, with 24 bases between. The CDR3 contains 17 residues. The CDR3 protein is CASTPLWGDLRDSPLHF. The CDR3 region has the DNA TGTGCCAGCACTCCTCTTTGGGGTGACCTCAGGGATTCACCCCTCCACTTT.

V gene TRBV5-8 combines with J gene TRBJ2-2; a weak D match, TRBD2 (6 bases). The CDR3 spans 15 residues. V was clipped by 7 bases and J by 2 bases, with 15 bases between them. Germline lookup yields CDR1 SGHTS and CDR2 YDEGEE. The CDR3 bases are TGTGCCAGCCGCCGTGGAGGGAGTAACACCGGGGAGCTGTTTTTT. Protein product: CASRRGGSNTGELFF.

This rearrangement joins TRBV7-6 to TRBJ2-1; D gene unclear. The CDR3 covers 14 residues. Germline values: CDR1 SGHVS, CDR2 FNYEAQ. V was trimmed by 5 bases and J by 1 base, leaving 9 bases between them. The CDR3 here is CASSPAESYNEQFF. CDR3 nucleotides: TGTGCCAGCAGCCCTGCCGAGTCCTACAATGAGCAGTTCTTC.

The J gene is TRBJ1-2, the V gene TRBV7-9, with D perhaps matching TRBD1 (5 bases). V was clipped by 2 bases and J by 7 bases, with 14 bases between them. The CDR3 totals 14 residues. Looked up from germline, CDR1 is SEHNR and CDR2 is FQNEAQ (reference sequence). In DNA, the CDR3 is TGTGCCAGCAGCTTAACGGGGGACGGGACTGGCTACACCTTC. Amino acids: CASSLTGDGTGYTF.

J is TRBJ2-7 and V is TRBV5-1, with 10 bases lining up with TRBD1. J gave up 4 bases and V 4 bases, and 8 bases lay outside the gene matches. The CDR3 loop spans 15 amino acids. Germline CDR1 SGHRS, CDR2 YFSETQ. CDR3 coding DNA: TGCGCCAGCAGCCTATCACCGGGACAGGGGTACGAGCAGTACTTC. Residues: CASSLSPGQGYEQYF.

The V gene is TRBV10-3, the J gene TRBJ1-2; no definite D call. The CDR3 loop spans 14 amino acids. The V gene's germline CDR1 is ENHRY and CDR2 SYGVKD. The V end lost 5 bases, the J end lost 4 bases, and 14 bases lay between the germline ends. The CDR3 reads CAISNDAAGYGYTF. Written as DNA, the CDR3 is TGTGCCATCAGTAACGATGCCGCGGGCTATGGCTACACCTTC.

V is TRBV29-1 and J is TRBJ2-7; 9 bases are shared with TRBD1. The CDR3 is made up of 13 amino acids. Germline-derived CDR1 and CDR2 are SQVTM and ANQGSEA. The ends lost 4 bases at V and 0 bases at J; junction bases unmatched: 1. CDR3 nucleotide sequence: TGCAGCGTTGGGACAGGGGTCTCCTACGAGCAGTACTTC. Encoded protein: CSVGTGVSYEQYF.